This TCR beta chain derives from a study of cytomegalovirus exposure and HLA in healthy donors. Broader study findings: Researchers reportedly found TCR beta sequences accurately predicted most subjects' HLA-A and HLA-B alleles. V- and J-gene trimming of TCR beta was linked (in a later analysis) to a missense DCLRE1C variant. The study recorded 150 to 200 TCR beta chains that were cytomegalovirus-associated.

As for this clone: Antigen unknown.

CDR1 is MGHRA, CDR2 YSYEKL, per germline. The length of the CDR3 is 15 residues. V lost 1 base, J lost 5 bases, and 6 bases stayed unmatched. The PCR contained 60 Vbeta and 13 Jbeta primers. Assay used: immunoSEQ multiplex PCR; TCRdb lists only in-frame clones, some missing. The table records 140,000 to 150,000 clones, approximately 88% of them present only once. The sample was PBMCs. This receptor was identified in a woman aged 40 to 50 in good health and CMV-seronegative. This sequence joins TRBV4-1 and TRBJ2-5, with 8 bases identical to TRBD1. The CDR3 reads CASSQAQGAWETQYF. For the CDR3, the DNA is TGCGCCAGCAGCCAAGCGCAGGGGGCGTGGGAGACCCAGTACTTC.